The present TCR beta chain was sequenced within a study of blood T cell repertoires in COVID-19. Background on the study: In each case, the material was cDNA or gDNA derived from T cells, B-cell-depleted T cells, or PBMCs.

Per germline, CDR1 SEHNR and CDR2 FQNEAQ (reference sequence). The CDR3 runs to 16 residues. With V trimmed by 1 base and J by 1 base, 3 bases remained unmatched. Original handling: Counts of nucleated cells, estimated from reference gene primer amplification, were obtained. Clones were read by immunoSEQ multiplex PCR, and TCRdb kept only the in-frame ones, dropping some. D and trimming were read from the DNA, whereas the V and J calls and clone size are those reported in that table. The table lists tens of thousands of clones, about 88% of them singletons, with just over 5% in the top ten. This clone was observed a single time.

The J gene is TRBJ2-7, the V gene TRBV7-9; 11 bases are shared with TRBD2. This TCR was sampled from a human donor in a cohort sampled during active COVID-19. Sequencing used peripheral blood. CDR3 in amino acids: CASSLGLAGGSYEQYF. Here the CDR3 DNA reads TGTGCCAGCAGCTTAGGGCTAGCGGGAGGTTCCTACGAGCAGTACTTC.